The clone carrying this T cell receptor (beta chain) has a count of ten or more. The record originates from a study of T cells in Graves' hyperthyroidism and ophthalmopathy. Amplified TCR beta CDR3 regions derived from RNA transcripts. A set of HTBI primers served as the primers for a first-round RT-PCR of the TCR CDR3. One entry per CDR3 protein results from TCRdb running MiXCR on the multiplex PCR reads. The sample comprises nearly 110,000 distinct CDR3 sequences, about 16% of which are singletons, and about 40% rests with the top ten. The ends were cut back, 1 base at V and 4 bases at J, with 5 bases in the middle. Germline CDR1 is SNHLY and CDR2 is FYNNEI. The CDR3 covers 13 residues.

The chain uses TRBV2 and TRBJ1-5; D uncertain. The specimen was blood. This receptor was obtained from a woman aged 45 to 65 with Graves' hyperthyroidism. The CDR3 loop reads CASSEGGNQPQHF. CDR3 nucleotides: TGTGCCAGCAGTGAAGGTGGGAATCAGCCCCAGCATTTT. Using reference TRBV2 and TRBJ1-5 for the parts outside the CDR3, the full variable domain is EPEVTQTPSHQVTQMGQEVILRCVPISNHLYFYWYRQILGQKVEFLVSFYNNEISEKSEIFDDQFSVERPDGSNFTLKIRSTKLEDSAMYFCASSEGGNQPQHFGDGTRLSIL.